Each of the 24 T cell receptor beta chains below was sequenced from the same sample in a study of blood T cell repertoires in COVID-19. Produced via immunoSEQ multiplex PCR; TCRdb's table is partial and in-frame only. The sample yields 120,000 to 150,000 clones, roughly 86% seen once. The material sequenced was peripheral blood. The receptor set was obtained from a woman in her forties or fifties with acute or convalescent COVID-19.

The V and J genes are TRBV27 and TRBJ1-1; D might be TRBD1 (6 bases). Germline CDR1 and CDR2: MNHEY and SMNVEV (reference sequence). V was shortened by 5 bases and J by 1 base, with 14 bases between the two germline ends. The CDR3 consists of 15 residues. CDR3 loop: CASSQGYVSNTEAFF. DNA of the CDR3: TGTGCCAGCAGTCAGGGGTATGTGTCGAACACTGAAGCTTTCTTT.

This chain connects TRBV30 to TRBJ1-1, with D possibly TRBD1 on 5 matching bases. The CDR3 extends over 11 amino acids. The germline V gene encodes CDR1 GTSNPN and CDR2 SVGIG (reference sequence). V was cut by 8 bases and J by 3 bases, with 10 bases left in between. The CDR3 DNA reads TGTGCCGCCTCAGGGTACACTGAAGCTTTCTTT. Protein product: CAASGYTEAFF. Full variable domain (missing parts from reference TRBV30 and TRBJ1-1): SQTIHQWPATLVQPVGSPLSLECTVEGTSNPNLYWYRQAAGRGLQLLFYSVGIGQISSEVPQNLSASRPQDRQFILSSKKLLLSDSGFYLCAASGYTEAFFGQGTRLTVV.

Here the CDR3 reads CASSFFTGLNTYGYTF. The CDR3 coding sequence is TGCGCCAGCAGCTTCTTTACAGGGTTAAATACCTATGGCTACACCTTC. The V call is TRBV5-1, the J call TRBJ1-2, with D maybe TRBD1 (6 bases). The CDR3 length is 16 residues. The germline CDR1 and CDR2 sequences are SGHRS and YFSETQ. Trimming took 2 bases from V and 4 from J, leaving 18 bases between them.

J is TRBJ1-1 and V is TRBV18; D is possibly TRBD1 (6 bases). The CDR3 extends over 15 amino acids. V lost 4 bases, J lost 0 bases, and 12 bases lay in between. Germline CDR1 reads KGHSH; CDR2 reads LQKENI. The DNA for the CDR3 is TGTGCCAGCTCACTTTTAGGACAGTTGAACACTGAAGCTTTCTTT. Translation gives CASSLLGQLNTEAFF. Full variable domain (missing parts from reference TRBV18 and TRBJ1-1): NAGVMQNPRHLVRRRGQEARLRCSPMKGHSHVYWYRQLPEEGLKFMVYLQKENIIDESGMPKERFSAEFPKEGPSILRIQQVVRGDSAAYFCASSLLGQLNTEAFFGQGTRLTVV.

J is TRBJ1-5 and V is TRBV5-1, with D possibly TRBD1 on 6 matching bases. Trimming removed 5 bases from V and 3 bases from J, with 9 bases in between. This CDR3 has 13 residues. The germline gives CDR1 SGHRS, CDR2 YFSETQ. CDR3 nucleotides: TGCGCCAGCAGACAGGGTAACAATCAGCCCCAGCATTTT. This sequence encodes CASRQGNNQPQHF.

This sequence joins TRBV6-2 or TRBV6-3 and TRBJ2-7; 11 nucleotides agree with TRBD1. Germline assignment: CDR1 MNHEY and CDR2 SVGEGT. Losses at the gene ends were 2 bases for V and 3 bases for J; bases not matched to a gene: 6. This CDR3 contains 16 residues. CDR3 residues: CASSYPTGTGGYEQYF. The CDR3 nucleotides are TGTGCCAGCAGTTACCCTACCGGGACAGGGGGCTACGAGCAGTACTTC.

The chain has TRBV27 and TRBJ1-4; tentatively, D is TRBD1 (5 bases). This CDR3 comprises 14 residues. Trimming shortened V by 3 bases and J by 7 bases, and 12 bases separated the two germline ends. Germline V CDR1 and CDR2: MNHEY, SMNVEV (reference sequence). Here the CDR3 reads CASSFSHGAEKLFF. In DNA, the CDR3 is TGTGCCAGCAGTTTTTCCCATGGGGCTGAAAAACTGTTTTTT.

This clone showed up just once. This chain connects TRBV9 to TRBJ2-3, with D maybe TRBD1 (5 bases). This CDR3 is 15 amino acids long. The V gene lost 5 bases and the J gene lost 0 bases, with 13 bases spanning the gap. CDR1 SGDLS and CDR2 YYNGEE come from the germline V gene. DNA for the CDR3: TGTGCCAGCAGTACCTCAGGGTCTAGCACAGATACGCAGTATTTT. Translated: CASSTSGSSTDTQYF.

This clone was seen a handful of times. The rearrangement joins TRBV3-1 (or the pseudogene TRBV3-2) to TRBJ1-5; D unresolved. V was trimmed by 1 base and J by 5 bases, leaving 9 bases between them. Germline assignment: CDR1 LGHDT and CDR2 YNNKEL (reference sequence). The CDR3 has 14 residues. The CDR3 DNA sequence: TGTGCCAGCAGCCAAGGACGAGGCGATCAGCCCCAGCATTTT. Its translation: CASSQGRGDQPQHF.

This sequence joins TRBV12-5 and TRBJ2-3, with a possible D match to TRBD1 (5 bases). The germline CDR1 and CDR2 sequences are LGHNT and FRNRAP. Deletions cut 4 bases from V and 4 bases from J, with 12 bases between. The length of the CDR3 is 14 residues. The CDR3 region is CASGSDSAPDTQYF. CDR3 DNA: TGTGCTAGTGGTTCCGACAGTGCCCCAGATACGCAGTATTTT.

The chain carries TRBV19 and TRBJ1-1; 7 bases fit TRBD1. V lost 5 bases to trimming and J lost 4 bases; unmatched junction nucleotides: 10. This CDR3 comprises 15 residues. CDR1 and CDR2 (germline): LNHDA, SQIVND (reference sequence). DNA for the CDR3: TGTGCCAGTAGTTTTTCTAGGACAGGCCCCACTGAAGCTTTCTTT. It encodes CASSFSRTGPTEAFF.

CDR3 in DNA: TGCGCCAGCCTAGGGACAGACTATGGCTACACCTTC. Translated, it gives CASLGTDYGYTF. The chain is built from TRBV10-2 and TRBJ1-2; TRBD1 agrees at 7 bases. The germline V gene encodes CDR1 WSHSY and CDR2 SAAADI. V dropped 8 bases and J dropped 3; count of bases not matched to a gene: 3. The CDR3 contains 12 residues.

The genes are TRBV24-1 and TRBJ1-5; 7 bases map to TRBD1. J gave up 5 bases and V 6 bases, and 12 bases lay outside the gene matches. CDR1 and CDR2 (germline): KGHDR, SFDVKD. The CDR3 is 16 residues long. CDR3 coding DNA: TGTGCCACCAGTAAAGGGGGCAGGCCTCTGCATCAGCCCCAGCATTTT. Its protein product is CATSKGGRPLHQPQHF.

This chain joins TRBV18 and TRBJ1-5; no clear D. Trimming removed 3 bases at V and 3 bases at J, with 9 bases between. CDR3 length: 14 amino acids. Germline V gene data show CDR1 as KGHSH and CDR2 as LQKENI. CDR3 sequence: CASSPADFNQPQHF. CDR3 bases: TGTGCCAGCTCACCGGCAGACTTCAATCAGCCCCAGCATTTT.

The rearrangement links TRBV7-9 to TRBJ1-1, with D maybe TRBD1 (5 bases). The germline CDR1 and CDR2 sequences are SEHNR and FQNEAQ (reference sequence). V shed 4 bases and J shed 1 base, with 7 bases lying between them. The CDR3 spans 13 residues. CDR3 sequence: CASSSGQNTEAFF. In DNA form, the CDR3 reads TGTGCCAGCAGCTCTGGACAGAACACTGAAGCTTTCTTT.

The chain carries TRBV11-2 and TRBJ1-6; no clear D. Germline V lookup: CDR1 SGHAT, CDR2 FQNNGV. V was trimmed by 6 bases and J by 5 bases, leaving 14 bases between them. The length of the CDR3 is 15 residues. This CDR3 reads CASSSGRVHNSPLHF. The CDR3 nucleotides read TGTGCCAGCAGTAGCGGAAGGGTCCATAATTCACCCCTCCACTTT.

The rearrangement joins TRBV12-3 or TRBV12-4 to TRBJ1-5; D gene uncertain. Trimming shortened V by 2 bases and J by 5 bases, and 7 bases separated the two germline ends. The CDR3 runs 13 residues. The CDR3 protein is CASSLMRDQPQHF. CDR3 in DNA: TGTGCCAGCAGTTTAATGCGTGATCAGCCCCAGCATTTT.

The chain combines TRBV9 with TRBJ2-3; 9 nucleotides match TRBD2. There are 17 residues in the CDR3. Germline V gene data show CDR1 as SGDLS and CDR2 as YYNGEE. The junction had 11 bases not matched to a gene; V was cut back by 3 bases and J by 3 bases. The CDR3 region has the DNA TGTGCCAGCAGCGCATCTTTAGCGGGAGAGGAAACAGATACGCAGTATTTT. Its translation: CASSASLAGEETDTQYF.

The DNA of the CDR3 is TGTGCCAGCAGTGGGGGGGGACAGGGTAATGAAAAACTGTTTTTT. Amino acids: CASSGGGQGNEKLFF. This chain connects TRBV2 to TRBJ1-4; 9 bases map to TRBD1. V dropped 4 bases and J dropped 4; count of bases not matched to a gene: 4. The CDR3 totals 15 residues. Germline V gene sequence: CDR1 SNHLY, CDR2 FYNNEI. The full variable domain, rest sourced from reference TRBV2 and TRBJ1-4, is EPEVTQTPSHQVTQMGQEVILRCVPISNHLYFYWYRQILGQKVEFLVSFYNNEISEKSEIFDDQFSVERPDGSNFTLKIRSTKLEDSAMYFCASSGGGQGNEKLFFGSGTQLSVL.

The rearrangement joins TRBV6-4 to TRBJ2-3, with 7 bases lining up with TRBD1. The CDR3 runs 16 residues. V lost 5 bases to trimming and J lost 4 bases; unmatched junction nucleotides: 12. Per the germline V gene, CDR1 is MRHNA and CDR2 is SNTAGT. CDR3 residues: CASSRTPGQGADTQYF. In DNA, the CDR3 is TGTGCCAGCAGTCGTACGCCGGGGCAGGGGGCAGATACGCAGTATTTT.

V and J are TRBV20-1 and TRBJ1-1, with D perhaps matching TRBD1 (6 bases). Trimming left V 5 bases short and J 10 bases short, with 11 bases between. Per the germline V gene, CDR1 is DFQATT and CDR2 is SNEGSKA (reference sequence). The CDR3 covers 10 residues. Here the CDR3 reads CSAYRVLAFF. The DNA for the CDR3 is TGCAGTGCTTACAGGGTACTAGCTTTCTTT.

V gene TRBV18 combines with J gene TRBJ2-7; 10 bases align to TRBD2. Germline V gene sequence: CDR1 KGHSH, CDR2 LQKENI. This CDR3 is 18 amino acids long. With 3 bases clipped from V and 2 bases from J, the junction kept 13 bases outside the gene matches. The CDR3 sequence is CASSPDLAGEVLAYEQYF. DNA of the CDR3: TGTGCCAGCTCACCGGATCTAGCGGGAGAGGTTTTGGCCTACGAGCAGTACTTC.

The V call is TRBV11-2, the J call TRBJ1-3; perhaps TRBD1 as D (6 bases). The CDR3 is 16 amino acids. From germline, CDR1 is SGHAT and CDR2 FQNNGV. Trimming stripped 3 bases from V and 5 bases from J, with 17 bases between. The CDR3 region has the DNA TGTGCCAGCAGCTTGTTTGGCAGGGGTTCCCGAAACACCATATATTTT. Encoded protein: CASSLFGRGSRNTIYF.

This chain's CDR3 is CARLETQYF. CDR3 sequence (DNA): TGTGCCAGACTTGAGACCCAGTACTTC. The chain couples TRBV28 to TRBJ2-5; D is uncertain. Trimming removed 9 bases from V and 5 bases from J, with 4 bases in between. Germline CDR1 and CDR2: MDHEN and SYDVKM. This CDR3 is built from 9 residues.